Listed here are 27 T cell receptor beta chains from one sample, sequenced in a study of response to subunit inactivated influenza vaccine. Via MiXCR, TCRdb re-called the RT-PCR reads, giving one row per CDR3 protein. The sample has fewer than 250,000 distinct CDR3 sequences; approximately 15% are singletons. This sample comprised CD8+ T cells sorted from PBMCs, obtained 4 to 6 days after vaccination. These receptors originate from a man aged 50-59 years who received an inactivated influenza vaccine.

In its sample, this clonotype was seen a few times. The rearrangement joins TRBV5-6 to TRBJ2-7; no clear D. The germline V gene has CDR1 SGHDT and CDR2 YYEEEE. This CDR3 spans 13 amino acids. V dropped 0 bases and J dropped 4 bases, with 8 bases sitting between them. The CDR3 reads CASSLASRYEQYF. The CDR3 DNA is TGTGCCAGCAGCTTGGCGTCGAGATACGAGCAGTACTTC.

This clonotype was picked up a small number of times. The rearrangement uses TRBV2 and TRBJ2-1; 13 nucleotides line up with TRBD2. Germline V gene lookup returns CDR1 SNHLY and CDR2 FYNNEI. CDR3 size: 18 residues. Unmatched junction bases numbered 3, after V lost 1 base and J lost 0 bases. The CDR3 here is CASSEGGLAGSSYNEQFF. The CDR3 nucleotides read TGTGCCAGCAGTGAAGGGGGACTAGCGGGAAGCTCCTACAATGAGCAGTTCTTC.

The V gene is TRBV10-3, the J gene TRBJ2-5; tentative D call: TRBD1 (6 bases). Germline V gene lookup returns CDR1 ENHRY and CDR2 SYGVKD. This CDR3 has 15 residues. V lost 4 bases and J lost 3, with 15 bases in between. This CDR3 reads CAISVRGFTEETQYF. DNA of the CDR3: TGTGCCATCAGTGTTAGGGGGTTTACCGAAGAGACCCAGTACTTC.

This clonotype was detected ten times or more. V gene TRBV29-1 combines with J gene TRBJ1-4, with D tentatively TRBD1 (6 bases). Between the trimmed V and J ends, which lost 8 bases and 8 bases, there was a span of 21 bases. Germline loops: CDR1 SQVTM, CDR2 ANQGSEA. The CDR3 length is 14 residues. CDR3 protein: CSNNLGGAEEKLFF. The CDR3 nucleotides are TGCAGCAATAACCTGGGGGGCGCGGAAGAAAAACTGTTTTTT.

The sample holds a few counts of this clonotype. V and J are TRBV27 and TRBJ1-1, with D possibly matching TRBD1 (5 bases). Trimming stripped 3 bases from V and 1 base from J, with 15 bases between. The CDR3 extends over 16 amino acids. Germline V gene data show CDR1 as MNHEY and CDR2 as SMNVEV (reference sequence). The CDR3 is CASSFLGFGGNTEAFF. For the CDR3, the DNA is TGTGCCAGCAGTTTTCTGGGCTTCGGGGGGAACACTGAAGCTTTCTTT.

The rearrangement uses TRBV29-1 and TRBJ2-7; the match to TRBD2 covers 14 bases. V lost 6 bases and J lost 7; bases outside the gene matches: 14. Germline-derived CDR1 and CDR2 are SQVTM and ANQGSEA. The CDR3 contains 16 residues. CDR3: CSVPHATSGGAGEQYF. As DNA, the CDR3 is TGCAGCGTCCCTCACGCGACTAGCGGGGGGGCGGGTGAGCAGTACTTC.

This clonotype was seen repeatedly, ten times or more. Written as DNA, the CDR3 is TGTGCCAGCAGCCGAGGACGGGGGCAGTTCTTC. Its translation: CASSRGRGQFF. V gene TRBV11-2 combines with J gene TRBJ2-1; D is possibly TRBD2 (5 bases). Trimming took 5 bases from V and 12 from J, leaving 11 bases between them. The germline CDR1 and CDR2 sequences are SGHAT and FQNNGV. This CDR3 region has 11 residues.

This clonotype has only a few counts. This sequence joins TRBV7-9 and TRBJ2-7; TRBD1 agrees at 9 bases. The trim removed 10 bases at V and 4 bases at J, leaving 17 bases unmatched. The length of the CDR3 is 16 residues. The germline CDR1 and CDR2 sequences are SEHNR and FQNEAQ (reference sequence). The chain's CDR3 is CATSYLGTGKGYEQYF. Written as DNA, the CDR3 is TGTGCCACCAGTTATTTAGGGACAGGGAAAGGATACGAGCAGTACTTC.

This clonotype has a handful of counts. The rearrangement joins TRBV5-1 to TRBJ2-1; D perhaps matches TRBD1 (5 bases). The CDR3 sequence is 14 residues long. The germline V and J ends were trimmed by 1 base and 7 bases, with 12 bases remaining between them. CDR1 and CDR2 (germline): SGHRS, YFSETQ. CDR3 nucleotide sequence: TGCGCCAGCAGCTTGACGCAGGGTGGAAATGAGCAGTTCTTC. Amino acids: CASSLTQGGNEQFF.

The chain has TRBV5-6 and TRBJ1-2; unclear D gene. The CDR3 has 14 amino acids. Trimming cost V 4 bases and J 0 bases, with 10 bases left between them. CDR1 and CDR2 from the germline V gene are SGHDT and YYEEEE. The DNA for the CDR3 is TGTGCCAGCAGCGCGGGCCCTGCTAACTATGGCTACACCTTC. This encodes CASSAGPANYGYTF.

The genes are TRBV12-3 or TRBV12-4 and TRBJ1-1, with D possibly TRBD1 on 5 matching bases. V lost 6 bases and J lost 2, with 16 bases in between. The length of the CDR3 is 15 residues. The CDR3, as DNA: TGTGCCAGCAGCACGGGGGTCGGGGGAAACACTGAAGCTTTCTTT. It yields the protein CASSTGVGGNTEAFF.

This clonotype was detected a few times. The rearrangement joins TRBV11-2 to TRBJ2-5; TRBD1 matches 8 bases. This CDR3 is built from 14 residues. J was trimmed by 4 bases and V by 4 bases; bases with no gene match: 5. CDR1 is SGHAT, CDR2 FQNNGV, per germline. The CDR3 coding sequence is TGTGCCAGCAGCTGGGGTGGACAGGGAGAGACCCAGTACTTC. Translated: CASSWGGQGETQYF.

This clonotype showed up just a few times. This chain connects TRBV28 to TRBJ2-3, with D perhaps TRBD2 (5 bases). V lost 5 bases and J lost 0, with 12 bases in between. CDR1 MDHEN and CDR2 SYDVKM come from the germline V gene. This CDR3 comprises 15 residues. The DNA for the CDR3 is TGTGCCAGCAGTCGATTTAAGCGGAGCACAGATACGCAGTATTTT. Translated: CASSRFKRSTDTQYF.

The chain uses TRBV6-2 or TRBV6-3 and TRBJ2-5; D unclear. The CDR3 sequence is 11 residues long. Trimming removed 3 bases at V and 6 bases at J, with 5 bases between. The germline V gene has CDR1 MNHEY and CDR2 SVGEGT. CDR3 DNA sequence: TGTGCCAGCAGTTATTACCAGACCCAGTACTTC. This gives the protein CASSYYQTQYF.

The rearrangement uses TRBV12-3 or TRBV12-4 and TRBJ1-5; D is unclear. This CDR3 is 14 amino acids long. Trimming left V 3 bases short and J 3 bases short, with 9 bases between. The CDR3 DNA reads TGTGCCAGCAGTTTCATGGGATTCAATCAGCCCCAGCATTTT. Translated, it gives CASSFMGFNQPQHF.

This clonotype occurred a few times. This chain connects TRBV7-2 to TRBJ2-1; D may match TRBD1 or TRBD2 (5 bases each). Germline V gene lookup returns CDR1 SGHTA and CDR2 FQGNSA. This CDR3 comprises 13 residues. Between the trimmed V and J ends, which lost 8 bases and 3 bases, there was a span of 11 bases. CDR3 sequence reads: CASVSGLYNEQFF. For the CDR3, the DNA is TGTGCCAGCGTTTCGGGGCTCTACAATGAGCAGTTCTTC.

This rearrangement joins TRBV5-6 to TRBJ2-1; D possibly corresponds to TRBD2 (6 bases). V gave up 0 bases and J gave up 6 bases, with 13 bases separating them. The CDR3 totals 15 residues. Germline-derived CDR1 and CDR2 are SGHDT and YYEEEE. The CDR3 DNA reads as TGTGCCAGCAGCTTGGGTCTGGGGAGGATCAATGAGCAGTTCTTC. This gives the protein CASSLGLGRINEQFF. Looking up the rest from reference TRBV5-6 and TRBJ2-1 gives the full variable domain: DAGVTQSPTHLIKTRGQQVTLRCSPKSGHDTVSWYQQALGQGPQFIFQYYEEEERQRGNFPDRFSGHQFPNYSSELNVNALLLGDSALYLCASSLGLGRINEQFFGPGTRLTVL.

The chain combines TRBV7-6 with TRBJ2-1, with TRBD2 matching over 8 bases. The CDR3 has 16 residues. V lost 5 bases to trimming and J lost 2 bases; unmatched junction nucleotides: 8. Germline CDR1 is SGHVS and CDR2 is FNYEAQ. This CDR3 is CASSAPGGVTYNEQFF. The CDR3 region has the DNA TGTGCCAGCAGCGCCCCCGGGGGGGTTACCTACAATGAGCAGTTCTTC.

This clonotype was picked up a small number of times. This chain joins TRBV4-3 and TRBJ2-7; D remains ambiguous. The length of the CDR3 is 14 residues. Looked up from germline, CDR1 is LGHNA and CDR2 is YSLEER. Trimming cost V 0 bases and J 1 base, with 7 bases left between them. The chain's CDR3 is CASSQDYVSYEQYF. CDR3 coding DNA: TGCGCCAGCAGCCAAGACTATGTTTCCTACGAGCAGTACTTC.

This clonotype was counted between two and nine times. This chain uses TRBV12-3 or TRBV12-4 with TRBJ1-2, with 9 bases identical to TRBD1. Germline trimming cut 8 bases from V and 1 base from J; bases unmatched to any gene: 5. The CDR3 sequence is 14 residues long. This chain's CDR3 is CASQGQGFNYGYTF. The CDR3 region has the DNA TGTGCCAGCCAGGGACAGGGATTTAACTATGGCTACACCTTC.

The V call is TRBV6-2 or TRBV6-3, the J call TRBJ2-5; D possibly corresponds to TRBD2 (6 bases). V gave up 2 bases and J gave up 1 base, with 8 bases separating them. The CDR3 runs 14 residues. Germline V gene data show CDR1 as MNHEY and CDR2 as SVGEGT. In DNA, the CDR3 is TGTGCCAGCAGTTACACTAGCTCCCAAGAGACCCAGTACTTC. Residues: CASSYTSSQETQYF.

This clonotype was found a few times. The CDR3 spells CASSPMGTPNTGELFF. CDR3 DNA sequence: TGTGCCAGCAGTCCAATGGGGACGCCGAACACCGGGGAGCTGTTTTTT. The V gene is TRBV12-3 or TRBV12-4, the J gene TRBJ2-2; D is tentatively TRBD1 or TRBD2 (5 bases each). V was shortened by 5 bases and J by 0 bases, with 13 bases between the two germline ends. The length of the CDR3 is 16 residues.

This clonotype was observed a handful of times. This chain connects TRBV4-1 to TRBJ2-2; D unclear. Trimming removed 0 bases at V and 6 bases at J, with 14 bases between. This CDR3 has 16 residues. CDR1 is MGHRA, CDR2 YSYEKL, per germline. The CDR3: CASSQDLGLSPGELFF. The DNA for the CDR3 is TGCGCCAGCAGCCAAGATCTGGGCTTGTCCCCCGGGGAGCTGTTTTTT.

This clonotype was counted between two and nine times. The chain has TRBV12-3 or TRBV12-4 and TRBJ2-5, with D possibly being TRBD2 (7 bases). This CDR3 is 17 amino acids long. Trimming pared 6 bases from V and 3 bases from J, leaving 23 bases between. The CDR3 DNA reads as TGTGCCAGCAGGGAGGAACCGGGGGGCGGGGAAAAAGAGACCCAGTACTTC. It translates to CASREEPGGGEKETQYF.

The rearrangement uses TRBV28 and TRBJ1-5, with D possibly matching TRBD1 (6 bases). Germline assignment: CDR1 MDHEN and CDR2 SYDVKM. The CDR3 is made up of 15 amino acids. The V end lost 7 bases, the J end lost 0 bases, and 13 bases lay between the germline ends. This CDR3 is CASTRTDYSNQPQHF. In nucleotides, the CDR3 is TGTGCCAGCACACGGACAGACTATAGCAATCAGCCCCAGCATTTT.

The CDR3 nucleotides are TGTGCCAGCAGCAAGCAACAGGGCATGAACACTGAAGCTTTCTTT. This codes for CASSKQQGMNTEAFF. J is TRBJ1-1 and V is TRBV13; D is possibly TRBD1 (6 bases). This CDR3 contains 15 residues. Trimming left V 5 bases short and J 0 bases short, with 13 bases between. Germline V CDR1 and CDR2: PRHDT, FYEKMQ (reference sequence).

This clonotype was seen a few times. This chain links TRBV6-1 with TRBJ1-2; TRBD1 might be the D (6 bases). Between the trimmed V and J ends, which lost 2 bases and 6 bases, there was a span of 16 bases. Germline V gene data show CDR1 as MNHNS and CDR2 as SASEGT. The CDR3 consists of 15 residues. The CDR3 nucleotides read TGTGCCAGCAGTGAAACGAGGGGGGTCTTGGATGGCTACACCTTC. This encodes CASSETRGVLDGYTF.